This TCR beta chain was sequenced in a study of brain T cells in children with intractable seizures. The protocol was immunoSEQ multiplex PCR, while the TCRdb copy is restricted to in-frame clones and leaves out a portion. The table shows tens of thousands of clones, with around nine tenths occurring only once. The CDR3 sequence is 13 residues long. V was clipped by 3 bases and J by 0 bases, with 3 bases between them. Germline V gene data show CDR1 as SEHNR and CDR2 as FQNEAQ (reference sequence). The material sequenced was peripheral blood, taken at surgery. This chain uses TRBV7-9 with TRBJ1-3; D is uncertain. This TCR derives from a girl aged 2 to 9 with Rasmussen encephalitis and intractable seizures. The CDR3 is CASSFGSGNTIYF. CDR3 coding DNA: TGTGCCAGCAGCTTTGGCTCTGGAAACACCATATATTTT.